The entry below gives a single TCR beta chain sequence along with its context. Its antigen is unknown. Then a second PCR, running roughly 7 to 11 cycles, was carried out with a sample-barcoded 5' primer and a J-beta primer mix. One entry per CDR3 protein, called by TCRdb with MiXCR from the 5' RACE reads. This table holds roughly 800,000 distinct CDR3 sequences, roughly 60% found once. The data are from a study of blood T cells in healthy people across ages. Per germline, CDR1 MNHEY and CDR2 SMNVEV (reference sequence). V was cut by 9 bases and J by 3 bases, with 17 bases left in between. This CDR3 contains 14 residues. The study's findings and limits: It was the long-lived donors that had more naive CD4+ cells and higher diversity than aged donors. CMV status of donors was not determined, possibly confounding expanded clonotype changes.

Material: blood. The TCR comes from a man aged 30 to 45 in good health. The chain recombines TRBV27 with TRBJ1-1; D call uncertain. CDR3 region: CASIQVAGYTEAFF. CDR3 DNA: TGTGCCAGTATCCAGGTGGCGGGGTACACTGAAGCTTTCTTT.